A single sample is the source of the 32 T cell receptor beta chains below, sequenced in a study of regulatory T cells in long-lasting Graves disease. Time point: persistent/refractory GD, antithyroid drugs over 5 years with positive TRAb. The TCR library used RNA extracted from PBMCs. Arm-PCR with iRepertoire HTBI primers amplified the CDR3 regions for these TCR beta libraries. TCRdb fed the multiplex PCR reads into MiXCR, producing one record per CDR3 protein. There are about 400,000 distinct CDR3 sequences in the sample; around 21% occur only once, and about a fifth lies in the top ten. Material: peripheral blood mononuclear cells (PBMCs), obtained when the disease was refractory, from a patient treated with antithyroid drugs. These receptors were obtained from a female donor with Graves disease.

This chain joins TRBV7-2 and TRBJ2-7, with D hard to call. Germline CDR1 is SGHTA and CDR2 is FQGNSA. V was cut by 5 bases and J by 6 bases, with 20 bases left in between. The CDR3 consists of 15 residues. The CDR3 region has the DNA TGTGCCAGCAGCCCTGCGACCCCCTCTCTCTGCGAGCAGTACTTC. This sequence encodes CASSPATPSLCEQYF.

The chain employs TRBV24-1 and TRBJ2-1, with a possible D match to TRBD2 (5 bases). Looked up from germline, CDR1 is KGHDR and CDR2 is SFDVKD. CDR3 size: 16 residues. The ends were cut back, 7 bases at V and 3 bases at J, with 18 bases in the middle. This chain's CDR3 is CATSESVSGIYNEQFF. The CDR3 bases are TGTGCCACCAGCGAGTCGGTATCGGGGATCTACAATGAGCAGTTCTTC.

The sample holds many counts of this clonotype. The chain has TRBV12-3 or TRBV12-4 and TRBJ2-5, with D perhaps given as TRBD1 or TRBD2 (6 bases each). V lost 3 bases and J lost 3, with 11 bases in between. The CDR3 has 14 residues. CDR3 DNA: TGTGCCAGCAGTTTGAGGGGGGCCAAAGAGACCCAGTACTTC. Protein sequence: CASSLRGAKETQYF.

The chain joins TRBV2 to TRBJ2-2; tentatively, D is TRBD1 (5 bases). V shed 4 bases and J shed 4 bases, with 10 bases lying between them. CDR1 and CDR2 from the germline V gene are SNHLY and FYNNEI. This CDR3 has 14 residues. The CDR3 sequence: CASSVRQRTGELFF. The CDR3 bases are TGTGCCAGCAGTGTTCGACAGCGCACCGGGGAGCTGTTTTTT. The variable domain in full, completed from reference TRBV2 and TRBJ2-2, reads EPEVTQTPSHQVTQMGQEVILRCVPISNHLYFYWYRQILGQKVEFLVSFYNNEISEKSEIFDDQFSVERPDGSNFTLKIRSTKLEDSAMYFCASSVRQRTGELFFGEGSRLTVL.

This clonotype was recorded at least ten times. This chain uses TRBV2 with TRBJ1-2, with TRBD1 matching over 10 bases. Germline V gene lookup returns CDR1 SNHLY and CDR2 FYNNEI. The junction had 9 bases not matched to a gene; V was cut back by 6 bases and J by 5 bases. The CDR3 has 15 residues. CDR3 DNA sequence: TGTGCCAGCAGACAGACCGGGACAGGGGCGTATGGCTACACCTTC. It specifies CASRQTGTGAYGYTF.

This clonotype was seen repeatedly, ten times or more. The CDR3 sequence is CSASGLEVETQYF. In DNA, the CDR3 is TGCAGTGCTAGTGGACTAGAGGTTGAGACCCAGTACTTC. The rearrangement links TRBV20-1 to TRBJ2-5, with 7 bases identical to TRBD2. This CDR3 has 13 amino acids. The trim removed 3 bases at V and 5 bases at J, leaving 6 bases unmatched. Germline V lookup: CDR1 DFQATT, CDR2 SNEGSKA (reference sequence).

This clonotype occurred a few times. A much larger clone lies a single base off, so this may be a read error. V is TRBV7-2 and J is TRBJ2-7; no definite D call. The CDR3 is 13 residues long. CDR1 and CDR2 (germline): SGHTA, FQGNSA. The CDR3 nucleotides are TGTGCCAGCAGCTTAGAGAAATTTTACGGGCAGTACTTC. Its protein product is CASSLEKFYGQYF. The full variable domain, in which reference TRBV7-2 and TRBJ2-7 provide the parts outside the CDR3, is GAGVSQSPSNKVTEKGKDVELRCDPISGHTALYWYRQSLGQGLEFLIYFQGNSAPDKSGLPSDRFSAERTGGSVSTLTIQRTQQEDSAVYLCASSLEKFYGQYFGPGTRLTVT.

This clonotype has a handful of counts. The J gene is TRBJ2-7, the V gene TRBV29-1; D uncertain. Germline V gene lookup returns CDR1 SQVTM and CDR2 ANQGSEA. The CDR3 is 13 amino acids. Trimming stripped 6 bases from V and 2 bases from J, with 14 bases between. CDR3 in DNA: TGCAGCGTAGAACGGGTCCAGCCCTACGAGCAGTACTTC. It encodes CSVERVQPYEQYF.

The V call is TRBV29-1, the J call TRBJ1-2; D is unclear. This CDR3 has 12 residues. The germline V and J ends were trimmed by 2 bases and 6 bases, with 10 bases remaining between them. Looked up from germline, CDR1 is SQVTM and CDR2 is ANQGSEA. The CDR3: CSVEHEVDGYTF. CDR3 DNA sequence: TGCAGCGTTGAACACGAGGTGGATGGCTACACCTTC.

This clonotype has a count of ten or more. V is TRBV12-3 or TRBV12-4 and J is TRBJ1-2, with D unclear. The CDR3 has 11 amino acids. V was cut by 3 bases and J by 7 bases, with 6 bases left in between. The CDR3 reads CASSFSSGYTF. The CDR3 DNA is TGTGCCAGCAGTTTCTCGAGTGGCTACACCTTC.

The chain is built from TRBV12-3 or TRBV12-4 and TRBJ1-1, with D perhaps TRBD1 (6 bases). CDR3 length: 14 amino acids. Trimming removed 6 bases at V and 5 bases at J, with 16 bases between. In DNA form, the CDR3 reads TGTGCCAGCAGAGAGGCAACAGGGCCGACTGAAGCTTTCTTT. It yields the protein CASREATGPTEAFF.

The count of this clonotype is one. Written as DNA, the CDR3 is TGCAGCGTTGTGGGGGCCGGGACTCCAACCTACGAGCAGTACTTC. Amino acid sequence: CSVVGAGTPTYEQYF. The chain has TRBV29-1 and TRBJ2-7; D possibly uses TRBD1 or TRBD2 (6 bases each). V was cut by 4 bases and J by 2 bases, with 18 bases left in between. Germline V gene data show CDR1 as SQVTM and CDR2 as ANQGSEA. The CDR3 runs to 15 residues.

In this sample, this clonotype turned up a few times. The chain couples TRBV19 to TRBJ1-1; no clear D. V lost 4 bases and J lost 3, with 18 bases in between. Germline V lookup: CDR1 LNHDA, CDR2 SQIVND (reference sequence). The CDR3 consists of 16 residues. CDR3 DNA sequence: TGTGCCAGTAGTAAGGTCGCGTTATCGGGAGACACTGAAGCTTTCTTT. Translating gives CASSKVALSGDTEAFF.

This chain uses TRBV30 with TRBJ2-1; no clear D. Germline-derived CDR1 and CDR2 are GTSNPN and SVGIG (reference sequence). The CDR3 loop spans 12 amino acids. The V end was cut by 2 bases, the J end by 4 bases, with 6 bases between. The CDR3 protein is CAWSSQYNEQFF. CDR3 in DNA: TGTGCCTGGAGTTCGCAATACAATGAGCAGTTCTTC.

This clonotype was seen only a few times. The chain uses TRBV6-4 and TRBJ2-2; D remains ambiguous. The germline V gene has CDR1 MRHNA and CDR2 SNTAGT. The CDR3 covers 17 residues. The V end lost 5 bases, the J end lost 1 base, and 17 bases lay between the germline ends. The CDR3 spells CASSYFSPSLNTGELFF. CDR3 in DNA: TGTGCCAGCAGTTACTTCTCCCCATCTTTGAACACCGGGGAGCTGTTTTTT.

This clonotype was counted a few times. V usage is TRBV29-1 and J usage is TRBJ1-1; no reliable D call. Germline CDR1 SQVTM, CDR2 ANQGSEA. Trimming removed 2 bases at V and 6 bases at J, with 13 bases between. This CDR3 region has 13 residues. CDR3 sequence: CSVEPHWTPEAFF. Here the CDR3 DNA reads TGCAGCGTTGAACCACATTGGACCCCTGAAGCTTTCTTT. The full variable domain, in which reference TRBV29-1 and TRBJ1-1 provide the parts outside the CDR3, is SAVISQKPSRDICQRGTSLTIQCQVDSQVTMMFWYRQQPGQSLTLIATANQGSEATYESGFVIDKFPISRPNLTFSTLTVSNMSPEDSSIYLCSVEPHWTPEAFFGQGTRLTVV.

This clonotype was observed a handful of times. This clone may be a read error of a much larger clone one base away. This chain connects TRBV12-3 or TRBV12-4 to TRBJ1-2; no definite D call. The CDR3 is 14 residues long. The CDR3 DNA reads as TGTGCCGGCAGTTTAATGGGGTACTTGGATGGCTACACCTTC. Amino acid sequence: CAGSLMGYLDGYTF.

In its sample, this clonotype was seen many times. The V and J genes are TRBV12-3 or TRBV12-4 and TRBJ1-2, with D uncertain. CDR3 length equals 11 residues. Trimming removed 4 bases from V and 13 bases from J, with 13 bases in between. The CDR3 spells CASSSLPAFTF. The CDR3 DNA is TGTGCCAGCAGTTCCCTCCCGGCCTTCACCTTC.

In this sample, this clonotype turned up many times. The chain recombines TRBV27 with TRBJ2-7; D might be TRBD1 or TRBD2, each matching 5 bases. With 0 bases removed from V and 3 bases from J, the gap between germline ends came to 9 bases. The CDR3 has 14 amino acids. Per germline, CDR1 MNHEY and CDR2 SMNVEV (reference sequence). The CDR3 bases are TGTGCCAGCAGTTTATCGCCTGGGGGCTACGAGCAGTACTTC. Protein: CASSLSPGGYEQYF.

This clonotype came up many times. The chain joins TRBV7-9 to TRBJ1-3, with D hard to call. V shed 5 bases and J shed 0 bases, with 14 bases lying between them. Germline values: CDR1 SEHNR, CDR2 FQNEAQ (reference sequence). There are 16 residues in the CDR3. The CDR3 loop reads CASSPRQVGSGNTIYF. The CDR3 region has the DNA TGTGCCAGCAGCCCTCGACAAGTGGGCTCTGGAAACACCATATATTTT.

The chain is built from TRBV6-1 and TRBJ1-3, with TRBD1 as a possible D gene (6 bases). CDR3 length equals 13 residues. CDR1 is MNHNS and CDR2 is SASEGT in the germline V gene. V lost 2 bases, J lost 8 bases, and 10 bases lay in between. The CDR3, as DNA: TGTGCCAGCAGTGAAACAGGGAGGGACACCATATATTTT. This encodes CASSETGRDTIYF.

The chain has TRBV14 and TRBJ1-6; D gene unclear. Germline assignment: CDR1 SGHDN and CDR2 FVKESK. V was trimmed by 6 bases and J by 7 bases, leaving 10 bases between them. The CDR3 sequence is 13 residues long. The CDR3 is CASSTSGNSPLHF. For the CDR3, the DNA is TGTGCCAGCAGTACCTCAGGAAATTCACCCCTCCACTTT.

This chain connects TRBV6-2 or TRBV6-3 to TRBJ1-1; D unresolved. The CDR3 is made up of 18 amino acids. The germline V gene has CDR1 MNHEY and CDR2 SVGEGT. V dropped 5 bases and J dropped 5 bases, with 27 bases sitting between them. This CDR3 reads CASSEITLLRGGRTEAFF. CDR3 coding DNA: TGTGCCAGCAGTGAAATAACGCTATTACGAGGCGGGCGGACTGAAGCTTTCTTT.

This clonotype was observed at least ten times. The chain joins TRBV12-3 or TRBV12-4 to TRBJ2-4, with 8 bases matching TRBD2. Losses at the gene ends were 3 bases for V and 14 bases for J; bases not matched to a gene: 6. This CDR3 spans 12 amino acids. The CDR3 DNA is TGTGCCAGCAGTTTTAACCGGGGACTAGAGTACTTC. Its translation: CASSFNRGLEYF.

Concerning this clonotype: A much larger clone sits a single nucleotide away, making a read error possible. The V gene is TRBV7-9, the J gene TRBJ2-5; D gene uncertain. Germline V CDR1 and CDR2: SEHNR, FQNEAQ (reference sequence). The V and J ends lost 8 bases and 5 bases respectively, with 12 bases between them. The length of the CDR3 is 12 residues. CDR3 sequence reads: CASGYGDETQYF. The CDR3 coding sequence is TGTGCCAGCGGCTACGGAGATGAGACCCAGTACTTC. The variable domain in full, with the rest retrieved from reference TRBV7-9 and TRBJ2-5, is DTGVSQNPRHKITKRGQNVTFRCDPISEHNRLYWYRQTLGQGPEFLTYFQNEAQLEKSRLLSDRFSAERPKGSFSTLEIQRTEQGDSAMYLCASGYGDETQYFGPGTRLLVL.

In its sample, this clonotype was seen many times. This chain joins TRBV18 and TRBJ1-4; D gene ambiguous. Germline-derived CDR1 and CDR2 are KGHSH and LQKENI. This CDR3 region has 14 residues. Deletions cut 0 bases from V and 7 bases from J, with 9 bases between. In nucleotides, the CDR3 is TGTGCCAGCTCACCACCAGGGTCCGGTGAAAAACTGTTTTTT. It specifies CASSPPGSGEKLFF.

Points on this clonotype: The final CDR3 position lacks the conserved phenylalanine or tryptophan, pointing to a likely read error. The chain carries TRBV25-1 and TRBJ2-7; perhaps TRBD1 as D (5 bases). The CDR3 spans 12 residues. V shed 6 bases and J shed 4 bases, with 10 bases lying between them. CDR1 is MGHDK, CDR2 SYGVNS, per germline. The CDR3 nucleotides read TGTGCCAGCAGCCCTAAGGGGTACGAGCAGTACTCC. It specifies CASSPKGYEQYS.

The chain recombines TRBV7-2 with TRBJ2-1; D is unresolved. The CDR3 extends over 16 amino acids. V was pared by 1 base and J by 10 bases, with 20 bases between. Germline CDR1 and CDR2: SGHTA and FQGNSA. The CDR3 loop reads CASSLGFGVALGEQFF. In nucleotides, the CDR3 is TGTGCCAGCAGCTTAGGGTTTGGGGTCGCCCTAGGGGAGCAGTTCTTC. Full variable domain (remainder filled in from reference TRBV7-2 and TRBJ2-1): GAGVSQSPSNKVTEKGKDVELRCDPISGHTALYWYRQSLGQGLEFLIYFQGNSAPDKSGLPSDRFSAERTGGSVSTLTIQRTQQEDSAVYLCASSLGFGVALGEQFFGPGTRLTVL.

This clonotype was picked up a small number of times. The genes are TRBV12-3 or TRBV12-4 and TRBJ2-1; TRBD1 matches at 8 bases. This CDR3 has 15 amino acids. J lost 5 bases, V lost 4 bases, and 7 bases had no gene match. The CDR3 here is CASSSGQGRDNEQFF. The CDR3 DNA sequence: TGTGCCAGCAGTTCCGGACAGGGAAGAGACAATGAGCAGTTCTTC.

This clonotype has more than one count but fewer than ten. The V and J genes are TRBV29-1 and TRBJ2-5, with a possible D match to TRBD2 (6 bases). Trimming took 4 bases from V and 5 from J, leaving 14 bases between them. This CDR3 is 13 amino acids long. Per the germline V gene, CDR1 is SQVTM and CDR2 is ANQGSEA. The CDR3 nucleotides read TGCAGCGTTGTAAGATCGGAGGGGGAGACCCAGTACTTC. Amino acids: CSVVRSEGETQYF.

The chain has TRBV7-8 and TRBJ1-1; tentatively, D is TRBD1 (5 bases). Germline CDR1 reads SGHVS; CDR2 reads FQNEAQ. The CDR3 runs 16 residues. V dropped 6 bases and J dropped 1 base, with 18 bases sitting between them. The CDR3 DNA reads as TGTGCCAGCAGTGTTAGACCCAGGGATCGGAACACTGAAGCTTTCTTT. Translated: CASSVRPRDRNTEAFF.

In its sample, this clonotype was seen a few times. V gene TRBV11-1 combines with J gene TRBJ2-7; D perhaps matches TRBD1 (6 bases). V dropped 3 bases and J dropped 2 bases, with 8 bases sitting between them. This CDR3 is 13 amino acids long. Germline CDR1 and CDR2: SGHAT and FQDESV (reference sequence). The CDR3 nucleotides read TGTGCCAGCAGCTTCGGGACACCCTACGAGCAGTACTTC. Its translation: CASSFGTPYEQYF.